This T cell receptor beta chain was obtained from a study of blood T cell repertoires in COVID-19 (dated by TCRdb to 2020 to 2021). About the investigation overall: For ImmuneRACE Cohort 3, a participant was defined as recovered based on two consecutive negative NP/OP PCR tests, clearance by a healthcare professional, or resolution of symptoms. Samples from collaborators originated in the United States, Italy and Spain and spanned both the acute and convalescent phases of COVID-19. The material from the prospective study consisted of cDNA or gDNA derived from T cells, B-cell-depleted T cells, or PBMCs. The dataset comprised deeply sampled blood TCRbeta repertoires from subjects exposed to, actively infected with, or recovered from COVID-19. The repertoires were made available in a free public database intended to serve as a resource for research on the immune response to SARS-CoV-2. Samples were obtained from the ongoing ImmuneRACE study (first 160 participants) and from some 1,300 subjects provided by 6 global collaborators. A de-identified subject ID, COVID-19 status, age in years and sex were almost always included in the sample metadata. Where available, HLA class I and class II types were obtained from metadata supplied by the sample provider rather than from assay-based typing.

Broader findings and caveats from the paper: How much clinical and demographic metadata was included differed by source and by participant, and the metadata was provided uncurated.

Note on this clone: There is no known antigen for this receptor. Base qualities are not recorded, but no much larger clone differs from it by a single base.

In the prospective study, participants were about 18 to 90 years old, resided in 24 geographic areas of the United States, and were enrolled through a virtual design. In the prospective study, cohorts were assigned on the basis of participant-reported clinical history obtained from a screening survey and a study questionnaire. Each participant in the prospective study had whole blood, serum and a nasopharyngeal or oropharyngeal swab collected by mobile phlebotomists. Participants in the prospective study had the option to provide additional blood draws and questionnaires over a roughly 2-month period. Blood samples from the prospective study were shipped frozen or at room temperature prior to DNA extraction. TCRbeta CDR3 regions were amplified from genomic DNA by means of the immunoSEQ Assay, a bias-controlled multiplex PCR. In the source study's methods: Nucleated cell counts per sample were estimated from amplification of reference gene primers within the assay. Sequence reads were collapsed and filtered to measure the absolute abundance of every unique TCRbeta CDR3 rearrangement. For each sample, productive Simpson clonality was calculated as the square root of Simpson's diversity index over productive rearrangements. The table comes from immuneACCESS by way of TCRdb, which keeps in-frame sequences with V and J called. Part of the clones is missing from these tables; in studies checked, under half for an unresolved V gene and the rest for unknown reasons. V and J calls and clone size come straight from that table; D and trimming were deduced from the DNA. This sample gives around 360,000 clones in total; around 87% of them show up just once. Together, the top ten hold about 1.9% of the sample.

Input material: PBMCs or T cells enriched from blood (not recorded which). The origin of this receptor is a man aged 35-49 years in a cohort exposed to, infected with or recovered from COVID-19 (not recorded which).

At the DNA level, the sequence is TGTGCCTGGAAGGCGAGGGTCGAGCAGTACTTC. The translation is CAWKARVEQYF. This chain joins TRBV30 to TRBJ2-7; TRBD2 might be the D gene, on 5 matching bases. From the cysteine through the phenylalanine, the CDR3 covers 11 amino acids. Just the 33-base CDR3 DNA is kept, in frame starting at base 1. Reading the germline V gene (reference sequence) gives CDR1 GTSNPN and CDR2 SVGIG. Relative to germline, V is 4 bases shorter and J is 6 bases shorter, with 10 bases between their ends.